This entry lists 25 T cell receptor beta chains sequenced from one sample in a study of technical replicates of blood from a handful of donors. Method: immunoSEQ multiplex PCR; TCRdb's copy keeps in-frame clones and lacks some. The sample lists tens of thousands of clones; about 94% were seen once. Sequencing input: T cells isolated from PBMCs. These receptors were collected from a human donor in good health.

This clone occurred once. The chain links TRBV27 to TRBJ2-2, with TRBD1 as a possible D gene (5 bases). The length of the CDR3 is 13 residues. Germline V CDR1 and CDR2: MNHEY, SMNVEV (reference sequence). V lost 5 bases, J lost 7 bases, and 11 bases lay in between. The CDR3 loop is CASSTGRSGELFF. The CDR3 region has the DNA TGTGCCAGCAGTACAGGACGGAGCGGGGAGCTGTTTTTT.

This clone is a singleton in its sample. The gene calls are TRBV6-6 and TRBJ2-5; D is unresolved. V gave up 2 bases and J gave up 0 bases, with 10 bases separating them. This CDR3 contains 15 residues. Germline lookup yields CDR1 MNHNY and CDR2 SVGAGI (reference sequence). CDR3 nucleotides: TGTGCCAGCAGTTACCCCGAACATAACCAAGAGACCCAGTACTTC. Translating gives CASSYPEHNQETQYF.

The chain uses TRBV9 and TRBJ2-2; TRBD2 agrees at 10 bases. This CDR3 contains 18 residues. V lost 0 bases to trimming and J lost 4 bases; unmatched junction nucleotides: 9. The germline CDR1 and CDR2 sequences are SGDLS and YYNGEE. The CDR3 protein is CASSVVEREGPGTGELFF. In DNA form, the CDR3 reads TGTGCCAGCAGCGTAGTAGAGCGGGAGGGCCCGGGCACCGGGGAGCTGTTTTTT.

The gene calls are TRBV2 and TRBJ2-5; D unclear. This CDR3 spans 13 amino acids. From germline, CDR1 is SNHLY and CDR2 FYNNEI. The V end was cut by 4 bases, the J end by 5 bases, with 11 bases between. CDR3 nucleotides: TGTGCCAGCAGTGGAGTTAGGCGGGAGACCCAGTACTTC. It translates to CASSGVRRETQYF.

This clone was found a few times. The rearrangement links TRBV10-3 to TRBJ2-2; 11 nucleotides line up with TRBD2. Germline lookup yields CDR1 ENHRY and CDR2 SYGVKD. This CDR3 region has 14 residues. With 11 bases clipped from V and 7 bases from J, the junction kept 9 bases outside the gene matches. CDR3 nucleotides: TGTGCCGTACTAGCGGGAGAAGGTAGCGGGGAGCTGTTTTTT. As protein: CAVLAGEGSGELFF.

V and J are TRBV29-1 and TRBJ1-2; no firm D call. Germline values: CDR1 SQVTM, CDR2 ANQGSEA. The CDR3 has 13 residues. V lost 0 bases, J lost 5 bases, and 10 bases lay in between. DNA for the CDR3: TGCAGCGTTGAAGATAGATGGTCTTATGGCTACACCTTC. Translation: CSVEDRWSYGYTF.

The chain combines TRBV6-5 with TRBJ2-2; weak D call: TRBD1 (5 bases). V lost 0 bases and J lost 1, with 9 bases in between. Germline assignment: CDR1 MNHEY and CDR2 SVGAGI. The CDR3 consists of 16 residues. The CDR3 nucleotides are TGTGCCAGCAGTTACTCGATAGGGGAGAACACCGGGGAGCTGTTTTTT. It codes for CASSYSIGENTGELFF.

V and J are TRBV11-3 and TRBJ1-5; 8 bases agree with TRBD1. This CDR3 contains 19 residues. The germline V gene encodes CDR1 SGHNT and CDR2 YENEEA. J gave up 2 bases and V 2 bases, and 14 bases lay outside the gene matches. This CDR3 is CASSLPLRTGTGGNQPQHF. The CDR3 region has the DNA TGTGCCAGCAGCTTACCGCTTAGGACAGGGACAGGCGGCAATCAGCCCCAGCATTTT.

The rearrangement uses TRBV5-6 and TRBJ2-5; 9 nucleotides align to TRBD1. The CDR3 has 15 amino acids. Germline V gene sequence: CDR1 SGHDT, CDR2 YYEEEE. Trimming at V came to 4 bases and at J to 5 bases, leaving 9 bases not matched to a gene. Here the CDR3 reads CASSILGTGTETQYF. Here the CDR3 DNA reads TGTGCCAGCAGCATACTAGGGACAGGGACGGAGACCCAGTACTTC. The entire variable domain, with the rest obtained from reference TRBV5-6 and TRBJ2-5, is as follows: DAGVTQSPTHLIKTRGQQVTLRCSPKSGHDTVSWYQQALGQGPQFIFQYYEEEERQRGNFPDRFSGHQFPNYSSELNVNALLLGDSALYLCASSILGTGTETQYFGPGTRLLVL.

The chain carries TRBV27 and TRBJ2-7; 15 nucleotides line up with TRBD2. Germline-derived CDR1 and CDR2 are MNHEY and SMNVEV (reference sequence). Trimming cost V 5 bases and J 5 bases; bases outside gene matches: 10. This CDR3 spans 17 amino acids. In DNA form, the CDR3 reads TGTGCCAGCAGTACAATCCCGGGACTAGCGGGAGGCCACGAGCAGTACTTC. Encoded protein: CASSTIPGLAGGHEQYF.

The V call is TRBV9, the J call TRBJ2-1; D may be TRBD1 (6 bases). Between the trimmed V and J ends, which lost 0 bases and 7 bases, there was a span of 11 bases. The CDR3 loop spans 14 amino acids. CDR1 and CDR2 (germline): SGDLS, YYNGEE. The chain's CDR3 is CASSVVTGSNEQFF. The CDR3 nucleotides are TGTGCCAGCAGCGTAGTCACAGGGTCGAATGAGCAGTTCTTC. Full variable domain (remainder filled in from reference TRBV9 and TRBJ2-1): DSGVTQTPKHLITATGQRVTLRCSPRSGDLSVYWYQQSLDQGLQFLIQYYNGEERAKGNILERFSAQQFPDLHSELNLSSLELGDSALYFCASSVVTGSNEQFFGPGTRLTVL.

The CDR3 is CASRLAGSYEQYF. The CDR3 DNA is TGTGCCAGCAGACTAGCGGGATCCTACGAGCAGTACTTC. This sequence joins TRBV27 and TRBJ2-7; 10 bases match TRBD2. The CDR3 totals 13 residues. V was pared by 6 bases and J by 1 base, with 0 bases of the junction left unmatched. Germline V lookup: CDR1 MNHEY, CDR2 SMNVEV (reference sequence).

The rearrangement links TRBV6-6 to TRBJ2-7; tentatively, D is TRBD2 (6 bases). CDR1 MNHNY and CDR2 SVGAGI come from the germline V gene (reference sequence). This CDR3 has 14 residues. V lost 2 bases and J 7 bases, leaving 15 bases between the germline ends. Written as DNA, the CDR3 is TGTGCCAGCAGTTACCTGAACCGGGAGTGGGAGCAGTACTTC. Encoded protein: CASSYLNREWEQYF.

This chain uses TRBV5-1 with TRBJ2-1; 13 bases agree with TRBD2. Looked up from germline, CDR1 is SGHRS and CDR2 is YFSETQ. The CDR3 covers 17 residues. The trim removed 4 bases at V and 4 bases at J, leaving 8 bases unmatched. The DNA for the CDR3 is TGCGCCAGCAGCCTGTACTGGGGACTAGCGGGATACAATGAGCAGTTCTTC. Translating it yields CASSLYWGLAGYNEQFF.

The genes are TRBV19 and TRBJ1-1, with 7 positions matching TRBD1. V was clipped by 5 bases and J by 3 bases; unmatched bases: 9. Germline loops: CDR1 LNHDA, CDR2 SQIVND (reference sequence). The CDR3 contains 15 residues. The CDR3 region has the DNA TGTGCCAGTAGTTCGGCATGGACAGGAGACACTGAAGCTTTCTTT. Translated, it gives CASSSAWTGDTEAFF.

This clone was seen only once. V gene TRBV29-1 combines with J gene TRBJ1-1; D unresolved. The germline V gene encodes CDR1 SQVTM and CDR2 ANQGSEA. The CDR3 length is 13 residues. The V gene lost 6 bases and the J gene lost 1 base, with 12 bases spanning the gap. The chain's CDR3 is CSVDYQPNTEAFF. The CDR3 DNA sequence: TGCAGCGTAGACTACCAGCCGAACACTGAAGCTTTCTTT.

The genes are TRBV19 and TRBJ1-3; TRBD1 matches at 7 bases. The CDR3 loop spans 14 amino acids. The germline CDR1 and CDR2 sequences are LNHDA and SQIVND (reference sequence). With 9 bases clipped from V and 3 bases from J, the junction kept 8 bases outside the gene matches. CDR3 region: CASFPGGNGNTIYF. CDR3 in DNA: TGTGCCAGCTTTCCAGGGGGTAATGGAAACACCATATATTTT. Full variable domain (missing parts from reference TRBV19 and TRBJ1-3): DGGITQSPKYLFRKEGQNVTLSCEQNLNHDAMYWYRQDPGQGLRLIYYSQIVNDFQKGDIAEGYSVSREKKESFPLTVTSAQKNPTAFYLCASFPGGNGNTIYFGEGSWLTVV.

The chain links TRBV6-6 to TRBJ1-2; D uncertain. The V end lost 8 bases, the J end lost 6 bases, and 10 bases lay between the germline ends. The germline V gene encodes CDR1 MNHNY and CDR2 SVGAGI (reference sequence). This CDR3 is 11 amino acids long. The CDR3 nucleotides read TGTGCCAGCCGGGCCGGGGATGGCTACACCTTC. It encodes CASRAGDGYTF.

In nucleotides, the CDR3 is TGTGCCAGCGGAAGGGGGAACACTGAAGCTTTCTTT. Encoded protein: CASGRGNTEAFF. This chain joins TRBV6-6 and TRBJ1-1; possibly TRBD1 for D (5 bases). The CDR3 totals 12 residues. CDR1 and CDR2 (germline): MNHNY, SVGAGI (reference sequence). The V and J ends lost 8 bases and 1 base respectively, with 8 bases between them.

The CDR3 nucleotides read TGCGCCAGCAGCCCCCAGGGGACAGCCTACGAGCAGTACTTC. It codes for CASSPQGTAYEQYF. The gene calls are TRBV5-1 and TRBJ2-7; TRBD1 matches at 7 bases. V trimming: 4 bases; J trimming: 2 bases; junction bases outside the gene matches: 6. The V gene's germline CDR1 is SGHRS and CDR2 YFSETQ. This CDR3 has 14 amino acids.

The chain has TRBV6-1 and TRBJ2-7; the match to TRBD1 covers 7 bases. The length of the CDR3 is 13 residues. Germline CDR1 MNHNS, CDR2 SASEGT. Trimming took 6 bases from V and 4 from J; bases not matched to a gene: 6. CDR3 coding DNA: TGTGCCAGCAGCTCGGACAGGAGGTACGAGCAGTACTTC. It is translated as CASSSDRRYEQYF.

The chain links TRBV7-3 to TRBJ2-6; D not resolved. Germline CDR1 reads SGHTA; CDR2 reads FQGTGA. V was cut by 5 bases and J by 1 base, with 9 bases left in between. The CDR3 contains 15 residues. CDR3 in amino acids: CASSQELSGANVLTF. Here the CDR3 DNA reads TGTGCCAGCAGCCAAGAACTGTCTGGGGCCAACGTCCTGACTTTC.

The J gene is TRBJ1-5, the V gene TRBV9; 8 bases line up with TRBD1. The V segment lost 4 bases and the J segment 6 bases; nucleotides outside the gene matches: 3. This CDR3 region has 13 residues. Germline loops: CDR1 SGDLS, CDR2 YYNGEE. CDR3 in amino acids: CASSQTGAQPQHF. CDR3 DNA sequence: TGTGCCAGCAGCCAGACAGGGGCTCAGCCCCAGCATTTT.

This chain links TRBV28 with TRBJ1-4; no firm D call. Germline V gene sequence: CDR1 MDHEN, CDR2 SYDVKM. This CDR3 contains 14 residues. With 5 bases removed from V and 8 bases from J, the gap between germline ends came to 15 bases. The CDR3 spells CASSHRMVDEKLFF. The DNA of the CDR3 is TGTGCCAGCAGTCACAGAATGGTAGACGAAAAACTGTTTTTT.

V gene TRBV7-9 combines with J gene TRBJ2-2; tentative D call: TRBD2 (5 bases). From germline, CDR1 is SEHNR and CDR2 FQNEAQ (reference sequence). The germline V and J ends were trimmed by 0 bases and 7 bases, with 9 bases remaining between them. The CDR3 loop spans 14 amino acids. Here the CDR3 reads CASSLAGSSGELFF. As DNA, the CDR3 is TGTGCCAGCAGCTTAGCAGGGAGTAGCGGGGAGCTGTTTTTT.